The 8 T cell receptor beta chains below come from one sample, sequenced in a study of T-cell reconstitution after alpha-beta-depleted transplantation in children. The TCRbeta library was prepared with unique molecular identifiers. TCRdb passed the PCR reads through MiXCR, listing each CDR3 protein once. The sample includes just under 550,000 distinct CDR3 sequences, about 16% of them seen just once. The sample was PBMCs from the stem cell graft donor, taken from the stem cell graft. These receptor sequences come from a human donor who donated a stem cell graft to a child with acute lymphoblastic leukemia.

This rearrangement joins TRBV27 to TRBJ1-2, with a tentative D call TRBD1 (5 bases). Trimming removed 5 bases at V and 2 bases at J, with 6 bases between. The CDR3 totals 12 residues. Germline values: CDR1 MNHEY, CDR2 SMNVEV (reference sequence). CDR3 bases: TGTGCCAGCAGTCGACAGAACTATGGCTACACCTTC. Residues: CASSRQNYGYTF.

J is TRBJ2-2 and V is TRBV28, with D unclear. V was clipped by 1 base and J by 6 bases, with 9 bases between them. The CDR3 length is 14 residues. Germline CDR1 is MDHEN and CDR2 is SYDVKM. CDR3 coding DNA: TGTGCCAGCAGTTTATATTCTGTAGCCGGGGAGCTGTTTTTT. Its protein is CASSLYSVAGELFF.

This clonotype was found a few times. CDR3 sequence (DNA): TGTGCCAGCACCCTCGACATAGGGGCGGCCTACGAGCAGTACTTC. This encodes CASTLDIGAAYEQYF. The chain couples TRBV12-3 or TRBV12-4 to TRBJ2-7; possible D gene TRBD1, 5 bases. The CDR3 runs 15 residues. Deletions cut 7 bases from V and 2 bases from J, with 18 bases between.

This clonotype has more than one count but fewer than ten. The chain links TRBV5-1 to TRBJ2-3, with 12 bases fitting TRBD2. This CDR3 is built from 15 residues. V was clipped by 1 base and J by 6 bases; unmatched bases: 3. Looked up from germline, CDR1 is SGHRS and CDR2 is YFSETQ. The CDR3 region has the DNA TGCGCCAGCAGCTTGAGTGGACTAGCGGGGGATACGCAGTATTTT. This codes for CASSLSGLAGDTQYF.

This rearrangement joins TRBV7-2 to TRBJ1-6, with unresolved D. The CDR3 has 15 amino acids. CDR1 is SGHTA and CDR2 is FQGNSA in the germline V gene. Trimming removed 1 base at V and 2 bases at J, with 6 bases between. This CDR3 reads CASSLGQAYNSPLHF. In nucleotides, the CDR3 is TGTGCCAGCAGCTTAGGGCAGGCCTATAATTCACCCCTCCACTTT.

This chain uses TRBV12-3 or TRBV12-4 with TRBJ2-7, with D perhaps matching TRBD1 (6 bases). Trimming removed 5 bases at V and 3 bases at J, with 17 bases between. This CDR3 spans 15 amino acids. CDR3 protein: CASSRRQALLYEQYF. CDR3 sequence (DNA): TGTGCCAGCAGTCGCAGACAGGCCCTGCTCTACGAGCAGTACTTC.

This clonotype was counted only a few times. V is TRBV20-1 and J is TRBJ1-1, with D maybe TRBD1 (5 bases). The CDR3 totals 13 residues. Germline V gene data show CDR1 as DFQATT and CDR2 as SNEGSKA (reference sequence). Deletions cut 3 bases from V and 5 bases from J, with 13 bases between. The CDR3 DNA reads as TGCAGTGCTAGGCCGAGGGGCTGGACTGAAGCTTTCTTT. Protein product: CSARPRGWTEAFF.

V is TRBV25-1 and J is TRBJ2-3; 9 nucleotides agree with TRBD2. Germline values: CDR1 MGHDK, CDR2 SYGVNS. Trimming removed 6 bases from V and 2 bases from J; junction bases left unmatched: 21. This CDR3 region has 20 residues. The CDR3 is CASRVNRGAFSGSLTDTQYF. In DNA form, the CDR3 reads TGTGCCAGCAGAGTGAATAGGGGGGCCTTTAGCGGGAGCCTCACAGATACGCAGTATTTT.